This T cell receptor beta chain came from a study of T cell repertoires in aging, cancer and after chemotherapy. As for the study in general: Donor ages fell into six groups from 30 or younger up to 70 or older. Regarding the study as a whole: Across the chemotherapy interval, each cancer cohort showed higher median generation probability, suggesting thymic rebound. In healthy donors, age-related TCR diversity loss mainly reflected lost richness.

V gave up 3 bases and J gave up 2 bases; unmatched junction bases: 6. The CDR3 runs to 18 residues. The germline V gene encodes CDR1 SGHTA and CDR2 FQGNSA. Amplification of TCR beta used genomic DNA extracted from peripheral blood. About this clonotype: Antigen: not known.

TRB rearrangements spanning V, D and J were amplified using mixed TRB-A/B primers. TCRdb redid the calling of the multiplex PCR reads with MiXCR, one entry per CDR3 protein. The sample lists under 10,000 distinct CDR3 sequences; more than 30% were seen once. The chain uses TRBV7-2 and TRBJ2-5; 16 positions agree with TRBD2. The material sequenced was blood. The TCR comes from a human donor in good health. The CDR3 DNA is TGTGCCAGCAGCTTGGGACTAGCGGGGGGGCGGGGTCAAGAGACCCAGTACTTC. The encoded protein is CASSLGLAGGRGQETQYF.